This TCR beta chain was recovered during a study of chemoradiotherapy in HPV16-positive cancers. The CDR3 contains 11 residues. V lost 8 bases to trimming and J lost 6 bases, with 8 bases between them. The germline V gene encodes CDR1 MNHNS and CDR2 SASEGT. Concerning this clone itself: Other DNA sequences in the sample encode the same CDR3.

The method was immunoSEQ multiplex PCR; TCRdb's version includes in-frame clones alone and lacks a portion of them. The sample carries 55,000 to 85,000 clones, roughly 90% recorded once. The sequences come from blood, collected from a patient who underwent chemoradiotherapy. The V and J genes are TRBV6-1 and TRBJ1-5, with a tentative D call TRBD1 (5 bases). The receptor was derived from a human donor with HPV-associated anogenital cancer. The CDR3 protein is CASSGIQPQHF. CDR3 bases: TGTGCCAGCTCAGGGATTCAGCCCCAGCATTTT.